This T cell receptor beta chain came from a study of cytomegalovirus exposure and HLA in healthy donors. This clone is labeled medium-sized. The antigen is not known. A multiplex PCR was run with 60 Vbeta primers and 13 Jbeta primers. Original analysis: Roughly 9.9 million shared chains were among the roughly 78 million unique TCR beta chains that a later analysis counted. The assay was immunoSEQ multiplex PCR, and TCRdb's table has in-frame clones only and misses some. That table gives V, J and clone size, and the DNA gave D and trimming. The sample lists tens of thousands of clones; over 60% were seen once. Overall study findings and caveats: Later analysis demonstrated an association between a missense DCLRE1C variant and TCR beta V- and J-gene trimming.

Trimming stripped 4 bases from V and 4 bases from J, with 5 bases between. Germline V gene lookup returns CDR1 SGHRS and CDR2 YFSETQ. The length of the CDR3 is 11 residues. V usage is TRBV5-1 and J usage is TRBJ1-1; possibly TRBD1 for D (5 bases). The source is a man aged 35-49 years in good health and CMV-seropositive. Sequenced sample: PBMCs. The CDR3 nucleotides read TGCGCCAGCAGCGACAGCACTGAAGCTTTCTTT. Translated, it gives CASSDSTEAFF.